This T cell receptor (beta chain) derives from a study of blood T cell repertoires in COVID-19. Background on the study: The cDNA or gDNA used as material had been derived from T cells, B-cell-depleted T cells, or PBMCs.

The CDR3 covers 13 residues. Trimming left V 0 bases short and J 7 bases short, with 11 bases between. CDR1 is SGHRS and CDR2 is YFSETQ in the germline V gene. Libraries were prepared by immunoSEQ multiplex PCR; TCRdb keeps only in-frame clonotypes and omits some of them. The table includes 200,000 to 250,000 clones, 80% to 90% detected once. The chain combines TRBV5-1 with TRBJ2-7; D unresolved. This clonotype originated in a woman aged 25 to 39 who had been exposed to COVID-19. Sequencing was performed on PBMCs or T cells enriched from blood (not recorded which). The CDR3 bases are TGCGCCAGCAGCTTGGTGAATGAGGAAGAGCAGTACTTC. This translates into CASSLVNEEEQYF.